These 13 T cell receptor beta chains came from one sample sequenced in a study of CD8 T cells in ankylosing spondylitis. These receptors have no identified antigens. TCRdb used MiXCR to reprocess the 5' RACE reads, holding one entry per CDR3 protein. This table holds 500,000 to 650,000 distinct CDR3 sequences, roughly 5% found once. Findings of the study overall: A motif of 7 to 9 highly homologous TCR beta variants was seen as apparently characteristic of ankylosing spondylitis blood.

The sequenced sample was blood, either unsorted or a sorted T cell fraction (not recorded which). The receptors shown here come from a male donor with ankylosing spondylitis.

This chain connects TRBV6-2 or TRBV6-3 to TRBJ2-7; D ambiguous. The CDR3 totals 14 residues. The germline CDR1 and CDR2 sequences are MNHEY and SVGEGT. Trimming shortened V by 1 base and J by 0 bases, and 7 bases separated the two germline ends. The CDR3 loop is CASSYWADSYEQYF. CDR3 bases: TGTGCCAGCAGTTACTGGGCAGACTCCTACGAGCAGTACTTC.

This rearrangement joins TRBV28 to TRBJ2-7, with 11 nucleotides matching TRBD2. This CDR3 has 15 residues. V lost 6 bases to trimming and J lost 5 bases; unmatched junction nucleotides: 9. CDR1 and CDR2 (germline): MDHEN, SYDVKM. The CDR3: CASRRLAGGGDEQYF. The CDR3 coding sequence is TGTGCCAGCAGGAGATTAGCGGGAGGGGGGGACGAGCAGTACTTC.

This clonotype was counted at least ten times. The gene calls are TRBV7-2 and TRBJ1-6, with no clear D. Trimming removed 5 bases at V and 4 bases at J, with 12 bases between. CDR1 is SGHTA, CDR2 FQGNSA, per germline. This CDR3 comprises 15 residues. DNA for the CDR3: TGTGCCAGCAGCCCCCACAAAGGGTATAATTCACCCCTCCACTTT. Its protein is CASSPHKGYNSPLHF. Full variable domain (rest looked up from reference TRBV7-2 and TRBJ1-6): GAGVSQSPSNKVTEKGKDVELRCDPISGHTALYWYRQSLGQGLEFLIYFQGNSAPDKSGLPSDRFSAERTGGSVSTLTIQRTQQEDSAVYLCASSPHKGYNSPLHFGNGTRLTVT.

This clonotype has a count of ten or more. J is TRBJ2-1 and V is TRBV20-1, with a weak D call TRBD2 (7 bases). The CDR3 contains 15 residues. With 2 bases removed from V and 2 bases from J, the gap between germline ends came to 13 bases. The germline gives CDR1 DFQATT, CDR2 SNEGSKA (reference sequence). This CDR3 is CSARWGGPPYNEQFF. Written as DNA, the CDR3 is TGCAGTGCTAGATGGGGGGGCCCGCCCTACAATGAGCAGTTCTTC.

V is TRBV7-6 and J is TRBJ2-7; the D gene could be TRBD1 or TRBD2 (5 bases each). Trimming took 2 bases from V and 3 from J, leaving 14 bases between them. The CDR3 has 15 residues. Per the germline V gene, CDR1 is SGHVS and CDR2 is FNYEAQ. The CDR3: CASSLISGPNYEQYF. The DNA of the CDR3 is TGTGCCAGCAGCTTAATCTCGGGACCGAACTACGAGCAGTACTTC.

This clonotype has a count of ten or more. This chain links TRBV4-3 with TRBJ2-7, with TRBD1 identical over 9 bases. From germline, CDR1 is LGHNA and CDR2 YSLEER. V lost 0 bases and J lost 6; bases outside the gene matches: 9. CDR3 length equals 16 residues. This CDR3 reads CASSQESGDRVGEQYF. In nucleotides, the CDR3 is TGCGCCAGCAGCCAAGAAAGTGGGGACAGGGTAGGCGAGCAGTACTTC.

At least ten counts were recorded for this clonotype. V usage is TRBV27 and J usage is TRBJ1-1, with D possibly matching TRBD1 (5 bases). Germline CDR1 reads MNHEY; CDR2 reads SMNVEV (reference sequence). CDR3 size: 14 residues. Trimming shortened V by 2 bases and J by 9 bases, and 16 bases separated the two germline ends. In DNA form, the CDR3 reads TGTGCCAGCAGTTTAGTTGAGGGGTCGACCCAAGCTTTCTTT. Protein: CASSLVEGSTQAFF.

This clonotype was detected many times. The rearrangement uses TRBV5-8 and TRBJ2-1; 8 bases map to TRBD1. The CDR3 contains 16 residues. V shed 2 bases and J 0 bases; nucleotides not matched to a gene: 4. Germline V gives CDR1 SGHTS, CDR2 YDEGEE. The CDR3 DNA reads as TGTGCCAGCAGCTTTGACAGGGGTAGCTCCTACAATGAGCAGTTCTTC. The encoded protein is CASSFDRGSSYNEQFF.

The sample holds many counts of this clonotype. The chain links TRBV6-2 or TRBV6-3 to TRBJ2-5; D call uncertain. The CDR3 is 14 amino acids. V was shortened by 8 bases and J by 1 base, with 14 bases between the two germline ends. The germline CDR1 and CDR2 sequences are MNHEY and SVGEGT. CDR3 in DNA: TGTGCCAGCGCGCCTGGGCCAGTCCAAGAGACCCAGTACTTC. Amino acids: CASAPGPVQETQYF.

This clonotype was counted ten times or more. This chain uses TRBV20-1 with TRBJ1-4; D is unclear. The germline V gene encodes CDR1 DFQATT and CDR2 SNEGSKA (reference sequence). The CDR3 sequence is 12 residues long. V lost 5 bases, J lost 3 bases, and 7 bases lay in between. CDR3 sequence reads: CSAVGANEKLFF. CDR3 nucleotide sequence: TGCAGTGCTGTTGGGGCTAATGAAAAACTGTTTTTT.

This clonotype was detected many times. This chain uses TRBV6-2 or TRBV6-3 with TRBJ1-3; TRBD1 might be the D (5 bases). Germline assignment: CDR1 MNHEY and CDR2 SVGEGT. This CDR3 is built from 17 residues. Trimming shortened V by 0 bases and J by 0 bases, and 12 bases separated the two germline ends. CDR3 amino acids: CASSYSSRGTSGNTIYF. DNA of the CDR3: TGTGCCAGCAGTTACTCGAGCCGGGGGACCTCTGGAAACACCATATATTTT.

Many counts were recorded for this clonotype. The chain couples TRBV6-2 or TRBV6-3 to TRBJ1-1; D is unresolved. V was shortened by 2 bases and J by 5 bases, with 6 bases between the two germline ends. The CDR3 length is 12 residues. Germline V gives CDR1 MNHEY, CDR2 SVGEGT. DNA for the CDR3: TGTGCCAGCAGTTACGGGAGGACTGAAGCTTTCTTT. Protein sequence: CASSYGRTEAFF.

This clonotype was recorded at least ten times. This chain joins TRBV12-3 or TRBV12-4 and TRBJ1-5; D perhaps matches TRBD1 (5 bases). The CDR3 runs to 13 residues. Trimming shortened V by 5 bases and J by 7 bases, and 12 bases separated the two germline ends. CDR3 protein: CASSLSWGQPQHF. CDR3 in DNA: TGTGCCAGCAGTCTGTCGTGGGGGCAGCCCCAGCATTTT.